This TCR beta chain emerged from a study of blood T cell repertoires in COVID-19. At the level of the study: COVID-19 samples from acute and convalescent phases originated in the United States, Italy and Spain. Nucleic acid was either cDNA or gDNA, and it came from T cells, B-cell-depleted T cells, or PBMCs.

As handled by the study authors: Amplification from reference gene primers served as the basis for estimated nucleated cell counts. Some clones are missing from TCRdb's copy, which holds only in-frame ones; the method was immunoSEQ multiplex PCR. For V, J and clone size, that table is used; D and trimming come from the DNA. The sample records approximately 170,000 clones, approximately 86% being singletons. V dropped 8 bases and J dropped 2 bases, with 14 bases sitting between them. Germline CDR1 LNHDA, CDR2 SQIVND (reference sequence). CDR3 size: 14 residues. Sequenced material: peripheral blood. The TCR sequence derives from a man aged 65-85 years with acute or convalescent COVID-19. The rearrangement links TRBV19 to TRBJ2-3; D perhaps matches TRBD2 (5 bases). The CDR3 is CASSGEDSTDTQYF. CDR3 bases: TGTGCCAGTTCTGGCGAGGACTCCACAGATACGCAGTATTTT.